These T cell receptor beta chains were read from a single sample in a study of blood T cell repertoires in COVID-19. Repertoires were generated with immunoSEQ multiplex PCR, while TCRdb's copy carries only in-frame clones and drops some. This table has fewer than 300,000 clones, approximately 90% appearing once. The sequenced material came from peripheral blood. Receptor source: a woman aged 25 to 39 with COVID-19, enrolled during active disease. Both conserved end residues are part of each CDR3. A D gene is named only where the DNA matches it firmly. Clone sizes are given selectively: once, few, many, or a class where the clone is expanded.

D	V	J	size	DNA	CDR3
NA	TRBV7-2	TRBJ2-1	NA	TGTGCCAGCAGCTTACATAGGGGTTGGGGCAATGAGCAGTTCTTC	CASSLHRGWGNEQFF
NA	TRBV6-5	TRBJ2-2	once	TGTGCCAGCAGTTACTCTCCCCGCGGCGGGGAGCTGTTTTTT	CASSYSPRGGELFF
NA	TRBV29-1	TRBJ2-5	NA	TGCAGCGTCGGCCCTGGACAGACGGAGACCCAGTACTTC	CSVGPGQTETQYF
TRBD1	TRBV6-2/TRBV6-3	TRBJ1-1	NA	TGTGCCAGCAGTTACTCTACAGGGGCGGCCATGAACACTGAAGCTTTCTTT	CASSYSTGAAMNTEAFF
NA	TRBV9	TRBJ2-1	NA	TGTGCCAGCAGCCCCCCTGGGGGCATTTACAATGAGCAGTTCTTC	CASSPPGGIYNEQFF
TRBD1	TRBV19	TRBJ2-3	NA	TGTGCCAGTAGAGGGGACAGGGGGGGCACAGATACGCAGTATTTT	CASRGDRGGTDTQYF
NA	TRBV29-1	TRBJ1-1	NA	TGCAGCGTTGGAAGGAGGCTGAACACTGAAGCTTTCTTT	CSVGRRLNTEAFF
NA	TRBV19	TRBJ1-1	NA	TGTGCCAGTAGTAAGTCGGGAAACACTGAAGCTTTCTTT	CASSKSGNTEAFF
NA	TRBV12-5	TRBJ1-5	NA	TGTGCTAGTGGTTTTGGAGAGAGCAATCAGCCCCAGCATTTT	CASGFGESNQPQHF
TRBD2	TRBV5-1	TRBJ2-7	NA	TGCGCCAGCAGCTTGGATACTAGCGGGAGTTTCAACGAGCAGTACTTC	CASSLDTSGSFNEQYF
NA	TRBV21-1	TRBJ2-7	NA	TGTGCCAGGGGACACCTGGACTCCTACGAGCAGTACTTC	CARGHLDSYEQYF
NA	TRBV11-2	TRBJ2-6	NA	TGTGCCAGCAGCTTAGTCGGGGGAGCTGGGGCCAACGTCCTGACTTTC	CASSLVGGAGANVLTF
NA	TRBV11-2	TRBJ2-7	few	TGTGCCAGCAGCCAGGATAGCGGTTACTCCTACGAGCAGTACTTC	CASSQDSGYSYEQYF
NA	TRBV4-1	TRBJ2-7	NA	TGCGCCAGCAGCCAAGAGGCAGGGCTGCACTACGAGCAGTACTTC	CASSQEAGLHYEQYF
NA	TRBV27	TRBJ1-2	NA	TGTGCCAGCAAATTCGCGGGCTCTAACTATGGCTACACCTTC	CASKFAGSNYGYTF
NA	TRBV6-5	TRBJ1-2	NA	TGTGCCAGCAGCCTACAACCAGGGTCTCGCGGCTACACCTTC	CASSLQPGSRGYTF
NA	TRBV29-1	TRBJ2-3	NA	TGCAGCGTTGACAGGGGAGGCACAGATACGCAGTATTTT	CSVDRGGTDTQYF